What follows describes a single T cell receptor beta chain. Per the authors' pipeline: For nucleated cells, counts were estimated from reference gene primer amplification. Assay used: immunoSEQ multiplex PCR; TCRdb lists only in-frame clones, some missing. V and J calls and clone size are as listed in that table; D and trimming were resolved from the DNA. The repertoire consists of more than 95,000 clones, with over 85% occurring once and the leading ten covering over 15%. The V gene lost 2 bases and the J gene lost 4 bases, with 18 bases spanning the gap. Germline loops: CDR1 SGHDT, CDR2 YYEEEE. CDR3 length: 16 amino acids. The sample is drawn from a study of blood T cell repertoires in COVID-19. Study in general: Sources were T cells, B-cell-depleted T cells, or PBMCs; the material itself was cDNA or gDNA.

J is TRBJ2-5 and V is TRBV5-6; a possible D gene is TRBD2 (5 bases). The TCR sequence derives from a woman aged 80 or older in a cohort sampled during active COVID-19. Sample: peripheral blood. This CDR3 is CASSLGLRTGGETQYF. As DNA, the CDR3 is TGTGCCAGCAGCTTAGGACTGAGGACGGGCGGAGAGACCCAGTACTTC.